The rows below give T cell receptor beta chains drawn from one sample of a study of early T cells in non-severe SARS-CoV-2 infection. In TCRdb, the 5' RACE reads were re-called with MiXCR into one record per CDR3 protein. The repertoire consists of 80,000 to 95,000 distinct CDR3 sequences, with over 9% occurring once and the leading ten covering about 6.5%. The sequencing sample was made of whole blood. All receptors come from an adult who was a healthcare worker with PCR-confirmed SARS-CoV-2 infection or an uninfected control (not recorded which). CDR3s include the opening cysteine and the closing phenylalanine or tryptophan. The order of the fields is V gene, J gene, clone size, D gene, CDR3 protein, CDR3 DNA. D genes are given only for firm matches. Some rows have no size entry. The others give once, few or many, or a class for an expanded clone.

V: TRBV11-2; J: TRBJ2-7; size: .; D: TRBD2; CDR3: CASSLGTSGRSPTYEQYF; DNA: TGTGCCAGCAGCCTAGGGACTAGCGGGAGGTCCCCCACCTACGAGCAGTACTTC
V: TRBV10-1; J: TRBJ2-5; size: few; D: TRBD2; CDR3: CASSTGTSGFGETQYF; DNA: TGCGCCAGCAGCACCGGGACTAGCGGGTTTGGGGAGACCCAGTACTTC
V: TRBV7-2; J: TRBJ1-4; size: .; D: .; CDR3: CASSTASGKLFF; DNA: TGTGCCAGCAGCACCGCCTCCGGAAAACTGTTTTTT
V: TRBV11-2; J: TRBJ2-3; size: .; D: TRBD2; CDR3: CASSSGTTTQYF; DNA: TGTGCCAGCAGCTCTGGGACTACGACGCAGTATTTT
V: TRBV19; J: TRBJ2-6; size: few; D: TRBD1; CDR3: CASSGQGAYGANVLTF; DNA: TGTGCCAGCTCCGGACAGGGGGCGTACGGGGCCAACGTCCTGACTTTC
V: TRBV29-1; J: TRBJ2-5; size: .; D: TRBD1; CDR3: CSVEGPGGQETQYF; DNA: TGCAGCGTTGAAGGACCAGGGGGCCAAGAGACCCAGTACTTC
V: TRBV5-4; J: TRBJ1-4; size: many; D: .; CDR3: CASSYRGGDEKLFF; DNA: TGTGCCAGCAGCTACCGGGGAGGGGATGAAAAACTGTTTTTT
V: TRBV27; J: TRBJ2-7; size: many; D: .; CDR3: CASSLRGPETEQYF; DNA: TGTGCCAGCAGTTTACGGGGACCCGAGACCGAGCAGTACTTC
V: TRBV3-1; J: TRBJ1-2; size: .; D: .; CDR3: CASSHWTVNYGYTF; DNA: TGTGCCAGCAGCCACTGGACAGTTAACTATGGCTACACCTTC
V: TRBV6-2/TRBV6-3; J: TRBJ1-5; size: .; D: .; CDR3: CASSRQGFGNQPQHF; DNA: TGTGCCAGCAGTCGGCAGGGGTTTGGCAATCAGCCCCAGCATTTT
V: TRBV11-1; J: TRBJ2-1; size: few; D: TRBD1; CDR3: CASSSPGRDRTFF; DNA: TGTGCCAGCAGCTCACCAGGCCGGGACAGGACATTCTTC
V: TRBV20-1; J: TRBJ2-7; size: few; D: .; CDR3: CSARVIAVAYEQYF; DNA: TGCAGTGCTAGGGTGATAGCTGTGGCCTACGAGCAGTACTTC
V: TRBV27; J: TRBJ2-7; size: many; D: .; CDR3: CASSPYTYQQGRHEQYF; DNA: TGTGCCAGCAGTCCATATACATATCAACAGGGGAGGCACGAGCAGTACTTC
V: TRBV6-1; J: TRBJ2-7; size: .; D: .; CDR3: CASSVADHAYEQYF; DNA: TGTGCCAGCAGTGTCGCAGATCATGCCTACGAGCAGTACTTC
V: TRBV18; J: TRBJ1-1; size: .; D: .; CDR3: CASSPKMGEAEAFF; DNA: TGTGCCAGCTCACCAAAGATGGGTGAAGCTGAAGCTTTCTTT
V: TRBV19; J: TRBJ1-4; size: few; D: TRBD1; CDR3: CASLAQTGGATNEKLFF; DNA: TGTGCCAGCCTCGCCCAGACAGGGGGAGCAACTAATGAAAAACTGTTTTTT
V: TRBV10-3; J: TRBJ1-6; size: many; D: .; CDR3: CAISESGGAGSPLHF; DNA: TGTGCCATCAGTGAGTCCGGGGGCGCGGGGTCACCCCTCCACTTT
V: TRBV29-1; J: TRBJ1-2; size: .; D: TRBD1; CDR3: CSVEVSTGSDGYTF; DNA: TGCAGCGTCGAGGTCTCGACAGGGAGTGATGGCTACACCTTC
V: TRBV12-3/TRBV12-4; J: TRBJ2-1; size: few; D: .; CDR3: CASSLPGTINEQFF; DNA: TGTGCCAGCAGTCTCCCGGGTACTATAAATGAGCAGTTCTTC
V: TRBV18; J: TRBJ1-1; size: .; D: .; CDR3: CASAEAWMNTEAFF; DNA: TGTGCCAGCGCGGAGGCTTGGATGAACACTGAAGCTTTCTTT
V: TRBV19; J: TRBJ2-1; size: few; D: TRBD2; CDR3: CASTTAGGPIGNEQFF; DNA: TGTGCCAGTACGACAGCGGGAGGGCCGATTGGGAATGAGCAGTTCTTC
V: TRBV29-1; J: TRBJ2-3; size: .; D: TRBD2; CDR3: CSVGGSGRAPDTQYF; DNA: TGCAGCGTCGGAGGTAGCGGGAGGGCCCCAGATACGCAGTATTTT
V: TRBV29-1; J: TRBJ2-2; size: .; D: .; CDR3: CSAGEGVNTGELFF; DNA: TGCAGCGCCGGGGAGGGGGTTAACACCGGGGAGCTGTTTTTT
V: TRBV6-1; J: TRBJ2-2; size: many; D: .; CDR3: CASRTGFTGELFF; DNA: TGTGCCAGCCGCACAGGGTTCACCGGGGAGCTGTTTTTT
V: TRBV11-2; J: TRBJ1-1; size: .; D: TRBD1; CDR3: CASSEGTEVTTEAFF; DNA: TGTGCCAGCAGCGAAGGGACAGAAGTAACAACTGAAGCTTTCTTT
V: TRBV4-3; J: TRBJ1-2; size: many; D: .; CDR3: CASSQDSGQGHYGYTF; DNA: TGCGCCAGCAGCCAAGATTCGGGGCAGGGACACTATGGCTACACCTTC
V: TRBV5-5; J: TRBJ2-7; size: many; D: .; CDR3: CASSLVAGGPSYEQYF; DNA: TGTGCCAGCAGCTTGGTGGCAGGCGGACCTTCCTACGAGCAGTACTTC
V: TRBV6-5; J: TRBJ1-4; size: many; D: .; CDR3: CASRRTGVNEKLFF; DNA: TGTGCCAGCAGGAGAACGGGCGTCAATGAAAAACTGTTTTTT
V: TRBV7-2; J: TRBJ1-2; size: .; D: .; CDR3: CASSLDRAKSYTF; DNA: TGTGCCAGCAGCTTAGACAGGGCGAAGAGCTACACCTTC
V: TRBV27; J: TRBJ2-1; size: .; D: TRBD1; CDR3: CASSRDRGYEQFF; DNA: TGTGCCAGCAGTAGAGACAGGGGATATGAGCAGTTCTTC
V: TRBV5-6; J: TRBJ2-1; size: many; D: .; CDR3: CASSAWYNEQFF; DNA: TGTGCCAGCAGCGCCTGGTACAATGAGCAGTTCTTC
V: TRBV7-6; J: TRBJ2-1; size: many; D: .; CDR3: CASSLVARGGDEQFF; DNA: TGTGCCAGCAGCTTAGTGGCCAGGGGGGGCGATGAGCAGTTCTTC
V: TRBV3-1; J: TRBJ2-7; size: few; D: TRBD2; CDR3: CASSQESSGSHEQYF; DNA: TGTGCCAGCAGCCAAGAGAGTAGCGGGAGCCACGAGCAGTACTTC
V: TRBV27; J: TRBJ2-5; size: .; D: .; CDR3: CASSPTQGPETQYF; DNA: TGTGCCAGCAGCCCTACTCAAGGGCCCGAGACCCAGTACTTC
V: TRBV20-1; J: TRBJ2-3; size: few; D: TRBD2; CDR3: CSARALAGPPDTQYF; DNA: TGCAGTGCTAGAGCTCTAGCGGGCCCACCAGATACGCAGTATTTT
V: TRBV11-2; J: TRBJ1-3; size: .; D: .; CDR3: CASSGVGDRGRNTIYF; DNA: TGTGCCAGCAGCGGCGTAGGGGACCGGGGGAGAAACACCATATATTTT
V: TRBV27; J: TRBJ2-7; size: .; D: TRBD2; CDR3: CASSSLAGAYEQYF; DNA: TGTGCCAGCAGTTCATTAGCGGGCGCCTACGAGCAGTACTTC
V: TRBV11-3; J: TRBJ2-1; size: many; D: TRBD1; CDR3: CASSLEGTGVKNEQFF; DNA: TGTGCCAGCAGCTTAGAGGGGACAGGCGTCAAAAATGAGCAGTTCTTC
V: TRBV7-2; J: TRBJ2-6; size: few; D: TRBD1; CDR3: CASSSRDRVHGANVLTF; DNA: TGTGCCAGCAGCTCTCGGGACAGGGTCCATGGGGCCAACGTCCTGACTTTC
V: TRBV9; J: TRBJ2-3; size: .; D: .; CDR3: CASSVADYMADTQYF; DNA: TGTGCCAGCAGCGTAGCAGACTATATGGCAGATACGCAGTATTTT
V: TRBV20-1; J: TRBJ2-7; size: .; D: .; CDR3: CSAKLRSYEQYF; DNA: TGCAGTGCTAAACTGAGATCCTACGAGCAGTACTTC
V: TRBV4-1; J: TRBJ1-3; size: few; D: TRBD1; CDR3: CASSQGTVTGGPNTIYF; DNA: TGCGCCAGCAGCCAAGGGACCGTGACAGGGGGCCCAAACACCATATATTTT
V: TRBV27; J: TRBJ1-2; size: .; D: .; CDR3: CASSLRGGPYGYTF; DNA: TGTGCCAGCAGTTTAAGGGGAGGGCCCTATGGCTACACCTTC